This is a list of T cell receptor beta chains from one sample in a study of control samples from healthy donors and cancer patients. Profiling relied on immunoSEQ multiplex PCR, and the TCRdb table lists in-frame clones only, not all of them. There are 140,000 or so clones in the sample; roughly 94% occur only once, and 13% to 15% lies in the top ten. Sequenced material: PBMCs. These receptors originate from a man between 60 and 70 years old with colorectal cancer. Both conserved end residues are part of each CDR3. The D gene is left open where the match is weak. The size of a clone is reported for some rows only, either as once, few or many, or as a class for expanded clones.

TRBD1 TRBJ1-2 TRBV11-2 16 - TGTGCCAGCAGCTCCAGCGGCCGACAGGGAAACTATGGCTACACCTTC CASSSSGRQGNYGYTF
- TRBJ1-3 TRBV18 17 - TGTGCCAGCTCACCACCTTTGCCGTCGGCCTCTGGAAACACCATATATTTT CASSPPLPSASGNTIYF
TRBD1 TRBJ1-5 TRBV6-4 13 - TGTGCCAGCAGTGCGGACAGGGGCGGGCCCCAGCATTTT CASSADRGGPQHF
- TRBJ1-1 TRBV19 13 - TGTGCCAGTAGTATTGATCGGCGGGAATCGGCTTTCTTT CASSIDRRESAFF
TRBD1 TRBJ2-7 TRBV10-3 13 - TGTGCCATCAGTGAGACAGGGGTAAACGAGCAGTACTTC CAISETGVNEQYF
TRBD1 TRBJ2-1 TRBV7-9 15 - TGTGCCAGCAGCGCCCTCGGGACAGGGAATAATGAGCAGTTCTTC CASSALGTGNNEQFF
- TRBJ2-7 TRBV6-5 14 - TGTGCCAGCAGTTACAGCATAAGCTCCTACGAGCAGTACTTC CASSYSISSYEQYF
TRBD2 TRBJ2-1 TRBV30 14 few TGTGCCTGGAGTCGTGGGGGGGGTTACAATGAGCAGTTCTTC CAWSRGGGYNEQFF
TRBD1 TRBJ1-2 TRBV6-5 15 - TGTGCCAGCGTATCGACAGGGGGTGCTAACTATGGCTACACCTTC CASVSTGGANYGYTF
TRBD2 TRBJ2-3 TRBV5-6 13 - TGTGCCAGCAGCTTGGGGGGACTAGAAGCGCAGTATTTT CASSLGGLEAQYF
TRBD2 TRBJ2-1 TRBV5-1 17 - TGCGCCAGCAGCCCACCGACTAGCGGGGTCTCCTACAATGAGCAGTTCTTC CASSPPTSGVSYNEQFF
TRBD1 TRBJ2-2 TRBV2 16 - TGTGCCAGCAGTGAAGAAAGGACAGGGTTGGCCGGGGAGCTGTTTTTT CASSEERTGLAGELFF
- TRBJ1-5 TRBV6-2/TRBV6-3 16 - TGTGCCAGCAGCAGGCCCCTAATAAGGAGCAATCAGCCCCAGCATTTT CASSRPLIRSNQPQHF
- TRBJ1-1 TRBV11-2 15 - TGTGCCAGCAGCTTAGTTTTCAGGGGAAACACTGAAGCTTTCTTT CASSLVFRGNTEAFF
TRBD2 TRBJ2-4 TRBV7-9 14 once TGTGCCAGCAGCTCAGCGGGGGGTCTAAACATTCAGTACTTC CASSSAGGLNIQYF
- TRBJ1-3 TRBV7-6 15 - TGTGCCAGCAGACGCGACAGCCACTCTGGAAACACCATATATTTT CASRRDSHSGNTIYF
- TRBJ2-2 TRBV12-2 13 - TGTGCAAGCAATTTTCAGGACCCCGGGGAGCTGTTTTTT CASNFQDPGELFF
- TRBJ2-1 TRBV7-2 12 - TGTGCCAGCGGGGGAGCCTACAATGAGCAGTTCTTC CASGGAYNEQFF
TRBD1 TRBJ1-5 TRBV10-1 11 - TGCACTGGACAGGACAATCAGCCCCAGCATTTT CTGQDNQPQHF
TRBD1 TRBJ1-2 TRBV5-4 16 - TGTGCCAGCAGCTTGGGACAGGGAGTTATCCCTGATGGCTACACCTTC CASSLGQGVIPDGYTF
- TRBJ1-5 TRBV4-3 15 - TGCGCCAGCAGCCAAGTAGTAGGGGGACCCTTTCCCCAGCATTTT CASSQVVGGPFPQHF
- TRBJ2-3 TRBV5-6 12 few TGTGCCAGCAGCGTTCAGTCAGATACGCAGTATTTT CASSVQSDTQYF
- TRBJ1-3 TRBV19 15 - TGTGCCAGTAGGACCGACACGAGCTCTGGAAACACCATATATTTT CASRTDTSSGNTIYF
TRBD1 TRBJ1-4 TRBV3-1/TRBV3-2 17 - TGTGCCAGCAGCCAAGGGGGACAGGGTGAAACTAATGAAAAACTGTTTTTT CASSQGGQGETNEKLFF
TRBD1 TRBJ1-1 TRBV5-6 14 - TGTGCCAGCAGCTTGGCAGGGACAGCAAATGAAGCTTTCTTT CASSLAGTANEAFF
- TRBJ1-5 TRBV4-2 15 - TGTGCCAGCAGCCAAGCGGTCCGGAATAATCAGCCCCAGCATTTT CASSQAVRNNQPQHF
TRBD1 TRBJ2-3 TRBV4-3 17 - TGCGCCAGCAGCCAAGATCCCCGGACAGGGGACACAGATACGCAGTATTTT CASSQDPRTGDTDTQYF
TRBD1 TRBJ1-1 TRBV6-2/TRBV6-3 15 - TGTGCCAGCAGTTACTCGCCAGGGGGTGTGACTGAAGCTTTCTTT CASSYSPGGVTEAFF
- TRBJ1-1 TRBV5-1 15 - TGCGCCAGCAGCTTGGGAATTGGACGGGACACTGAAGCTTTCTTT CASSLGIGRDTEAFF